Described below is a single T cell receptor (beta chain) sequence and its context. This record belongs to a study of blood T cell repertoires in COVID-19. For the study at large: Acute and convalescent COVID-19 specimens originated in the United States, Italy and Spain. PBMCs, B-cell-depleted T cells, or T cells were the source of the cDNA or gDNA that made up the material.

Germline loops: CDR1 MNHEY, CDR2 SVGAGI. The V gene lost 6 bases and the J gene lost 4 bases, with 12 bases spanning the gap. The CDR3 is 13 residues long. In the authors' methods: Amplification with reference gene primers provided the estimates of nucleated cell counts. Using immunoSEQ multiplex PCR, the repertoire was profiled, and TCRdb retains in-frame clones only, with some absent. That table furnishes V, J and clone size, whereas the DNA furnished D and trimming. The table records 73,000 or so clones, approximately 82% of them present only once. Sequencing used peripheral blood. The V call is TRBV6-5, the J call TRBJ2-5; perhaps TRBD1 as D (6 bases). The sequence was collected from a man aged 50-60 years with active COVID-19. CDR3 protein: CASRQGQLETQYF. The CDR3 bases are TGTGCCAGCAGACAGGGTCAATTAGAGACCCAGTACTTC.